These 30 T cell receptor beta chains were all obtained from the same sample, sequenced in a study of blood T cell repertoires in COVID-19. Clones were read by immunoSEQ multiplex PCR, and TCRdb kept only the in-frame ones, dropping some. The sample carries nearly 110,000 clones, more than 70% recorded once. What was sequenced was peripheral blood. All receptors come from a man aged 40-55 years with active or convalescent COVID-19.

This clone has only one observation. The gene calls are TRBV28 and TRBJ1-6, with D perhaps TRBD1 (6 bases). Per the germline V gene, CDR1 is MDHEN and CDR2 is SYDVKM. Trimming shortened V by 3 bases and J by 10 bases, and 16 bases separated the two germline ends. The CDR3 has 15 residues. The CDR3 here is CASSLSWGQGSPLHF. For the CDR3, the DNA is TGTGCCAGCAGTTTGAGTTGGGGGCAGGGATCACCCCTCCACTTT.

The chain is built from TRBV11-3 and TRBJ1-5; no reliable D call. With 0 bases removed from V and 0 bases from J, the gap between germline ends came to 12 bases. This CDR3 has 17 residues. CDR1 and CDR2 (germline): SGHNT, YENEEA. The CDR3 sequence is CASSLDGFRDSNQPQHF. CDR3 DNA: TGTGCCAGCAGCTTAGACGGGTTTCGGGATAGCAATCAGCCCCAGCATTTT.

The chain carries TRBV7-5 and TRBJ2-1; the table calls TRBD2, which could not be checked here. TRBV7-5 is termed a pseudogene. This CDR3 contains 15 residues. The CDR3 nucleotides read TGTGCCAGAAGCCCTAGCTGGGTAGCGTGCAATGAGCAGTTCTTC. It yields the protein CARSPSWVACNEQFF.

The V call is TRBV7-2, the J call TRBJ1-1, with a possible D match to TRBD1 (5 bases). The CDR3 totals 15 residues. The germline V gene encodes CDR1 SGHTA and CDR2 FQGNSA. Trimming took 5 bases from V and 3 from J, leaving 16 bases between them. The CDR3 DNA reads TGTGCCAGCAGCATCTGGTTGGGGGGGGACACTGAAGCTTTCTTT. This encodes CASSIWLGGDTEAFF. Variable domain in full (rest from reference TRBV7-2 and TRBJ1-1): GAGVSQSPSNKVTEKGKDVELRCDPISGHTALYWYRQSLGQGLEFLIYFQGNSAPDKSGLPSDRFSAERTGGSVSTLTIQRTQQEDSAVYLCASSIWLGGDTEAFFGQGTRLTVV.

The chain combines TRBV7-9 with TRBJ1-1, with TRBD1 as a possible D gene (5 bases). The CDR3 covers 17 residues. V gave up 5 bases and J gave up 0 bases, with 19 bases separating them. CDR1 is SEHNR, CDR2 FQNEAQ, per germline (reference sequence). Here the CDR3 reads CASSPPGRWGMNTEAFF. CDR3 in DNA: TGTGCCAGCAGCCCCCCCGGGAGATGGGGGATGAACACTGAAGCTTTCTTT.

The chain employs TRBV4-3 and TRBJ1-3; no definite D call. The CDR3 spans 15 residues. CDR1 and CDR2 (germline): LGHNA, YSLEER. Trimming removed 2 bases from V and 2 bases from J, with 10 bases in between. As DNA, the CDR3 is TGCGCCAGCAGCCAAAACAGACAACCTGGAAACACCATATATTTT. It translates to CASSQNRQPGNTIYF.

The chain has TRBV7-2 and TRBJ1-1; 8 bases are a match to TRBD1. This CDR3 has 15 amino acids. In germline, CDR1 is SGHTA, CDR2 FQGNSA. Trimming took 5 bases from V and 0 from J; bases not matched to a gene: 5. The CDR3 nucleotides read TGTGCCAGCAGCACCTACAGGGGGTTGAACACTGAAGCTTTCTTT. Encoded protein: CASSTYRGLNTEAFF. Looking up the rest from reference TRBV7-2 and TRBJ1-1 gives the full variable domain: GAGVSQSPSNKVTEKGKDVELRCDPISGHTALYWYRQSLGQGLEFLIYFQGNSAPDKSGLPSDRFSAERTGGSVSTLTIQRTQQEDSAVYLCASSTYRGLNTEAFFGQGTRLTVV.

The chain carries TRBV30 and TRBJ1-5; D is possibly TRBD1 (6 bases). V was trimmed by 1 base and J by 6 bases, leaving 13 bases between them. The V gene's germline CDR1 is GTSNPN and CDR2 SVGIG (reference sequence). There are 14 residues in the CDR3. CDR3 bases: TGTGCCTGGAGTGGAGAAGGGGGTGGTCAGCCCCAGCATTTT. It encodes CAWSGEGGGQPQHF.

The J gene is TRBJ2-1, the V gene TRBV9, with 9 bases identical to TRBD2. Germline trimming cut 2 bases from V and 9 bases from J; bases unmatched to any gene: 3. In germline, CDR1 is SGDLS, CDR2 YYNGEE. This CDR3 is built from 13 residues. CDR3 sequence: CASSVAGGTEQFF. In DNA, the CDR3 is TGTGCCAGCAGCGTCGCGGGAGGGACTGAGCAGTTCTTC.

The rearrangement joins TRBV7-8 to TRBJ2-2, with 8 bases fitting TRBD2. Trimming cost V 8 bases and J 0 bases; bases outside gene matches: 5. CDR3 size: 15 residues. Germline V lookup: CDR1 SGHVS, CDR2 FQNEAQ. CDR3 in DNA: TGTGCCAGCTGCCCGGGAGGGTCGAACACCGGGGAGCTGTTTTTT. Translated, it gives CASCPGGSNTGELFF.

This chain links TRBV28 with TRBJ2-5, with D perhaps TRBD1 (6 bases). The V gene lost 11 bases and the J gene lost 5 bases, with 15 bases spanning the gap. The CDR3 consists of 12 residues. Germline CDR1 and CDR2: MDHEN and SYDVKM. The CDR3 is CAGATGRETQYF. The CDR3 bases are TGTGCCGGGGCCACAGGGCGGGAGACCCAGTACTTC.

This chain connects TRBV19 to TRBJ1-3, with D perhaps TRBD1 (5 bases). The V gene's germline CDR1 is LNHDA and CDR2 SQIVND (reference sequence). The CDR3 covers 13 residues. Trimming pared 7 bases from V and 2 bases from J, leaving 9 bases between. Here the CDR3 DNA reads TGTGCCAGTACAGGGTCAACTGGAAACACCATATATTTT. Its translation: CASTGSTGNTIYF.

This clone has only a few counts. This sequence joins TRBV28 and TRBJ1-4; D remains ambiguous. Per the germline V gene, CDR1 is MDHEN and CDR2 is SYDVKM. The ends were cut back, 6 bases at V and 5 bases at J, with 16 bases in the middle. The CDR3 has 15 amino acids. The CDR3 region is CASSRWADANEKLFF. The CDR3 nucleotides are TGTGCCAGCAGCAGATGGGCAGACGCAAATGAAAAACTGTTTTTT.

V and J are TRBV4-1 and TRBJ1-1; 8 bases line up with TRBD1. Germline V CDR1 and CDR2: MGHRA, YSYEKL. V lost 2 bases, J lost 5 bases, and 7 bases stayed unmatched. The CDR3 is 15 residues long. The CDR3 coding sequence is TGCGCCAGCAGCCAACCGACAGGGGCGAGGACTGAAGCTTTCTTT. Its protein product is CASSQPTGARTEAFF.

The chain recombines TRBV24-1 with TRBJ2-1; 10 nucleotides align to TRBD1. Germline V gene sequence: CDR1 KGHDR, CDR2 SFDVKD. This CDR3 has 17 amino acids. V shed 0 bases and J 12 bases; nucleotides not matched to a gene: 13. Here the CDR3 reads CATSDLPGQGPRMGQFF. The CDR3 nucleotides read TGTGCCACCAGTGATTTGCCGGGACAGGGGCCTCGGATGGGGCAGTTCTTC.

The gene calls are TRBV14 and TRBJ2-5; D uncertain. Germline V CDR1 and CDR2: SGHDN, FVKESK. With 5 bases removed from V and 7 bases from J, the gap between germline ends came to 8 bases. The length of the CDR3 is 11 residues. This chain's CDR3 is CASSSYGTQYF. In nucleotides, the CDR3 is TGTGCCAGCAGCTCCTATGGGACCCAGTACTTC.

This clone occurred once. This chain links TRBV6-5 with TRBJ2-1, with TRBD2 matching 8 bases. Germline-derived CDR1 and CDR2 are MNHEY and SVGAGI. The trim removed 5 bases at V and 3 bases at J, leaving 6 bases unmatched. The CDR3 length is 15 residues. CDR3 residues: CASSKRESYYNEQFF. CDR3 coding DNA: TGTGCCAGCAGTAAGCGGGAGTCCTACTACAATGAGCAGTTCTTC.

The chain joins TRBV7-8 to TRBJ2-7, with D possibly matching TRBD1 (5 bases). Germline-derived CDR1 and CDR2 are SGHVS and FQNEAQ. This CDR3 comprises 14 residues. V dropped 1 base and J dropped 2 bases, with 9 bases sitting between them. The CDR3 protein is CASSLGPTAYEQYF. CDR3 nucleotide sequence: TGTGCCAGCAGCTTAGGTCCGACAGCCTACGAGCAGTACTTC.

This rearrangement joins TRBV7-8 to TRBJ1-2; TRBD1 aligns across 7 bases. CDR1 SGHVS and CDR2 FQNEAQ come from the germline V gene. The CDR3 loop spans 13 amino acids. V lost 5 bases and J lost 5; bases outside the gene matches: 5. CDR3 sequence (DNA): TGTGCCAGCAGCCCCGGGACAGATTATGGCTACACCTTC. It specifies CASSPGTDYGYTF.

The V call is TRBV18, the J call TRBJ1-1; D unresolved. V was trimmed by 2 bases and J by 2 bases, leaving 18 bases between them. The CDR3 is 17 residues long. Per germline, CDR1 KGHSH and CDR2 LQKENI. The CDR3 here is CASSPTFLSGSNTEAFF. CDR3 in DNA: TGTGCCAGCTCACCAACCTTTCTGTCGGGGAGCAACACTGAAGCTTTCTTT.

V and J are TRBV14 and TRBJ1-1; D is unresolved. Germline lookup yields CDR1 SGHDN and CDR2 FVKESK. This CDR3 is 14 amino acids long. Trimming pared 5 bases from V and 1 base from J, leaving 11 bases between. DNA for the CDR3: TGTGCCAGCAGCTCATACTCAGGGAACACTGAAGCTTTCTTT. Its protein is CASSSYSGNTEAFF.

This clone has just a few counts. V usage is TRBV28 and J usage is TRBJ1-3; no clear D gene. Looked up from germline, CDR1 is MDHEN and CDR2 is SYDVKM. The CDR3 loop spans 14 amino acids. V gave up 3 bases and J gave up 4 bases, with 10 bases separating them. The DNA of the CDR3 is TGTGCCAGCAGTTTTGGCTCCCAGGGAAACACCATATATTTT. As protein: CASSFGSQGNTIYF. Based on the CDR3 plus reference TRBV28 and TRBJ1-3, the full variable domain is DVKVTQSSRYLVKRTGEKVFLECVQDMDHENMFWYRQDPGLGLRLIYFSYDVKMKEKGDIPEGYSVSREKKERFSLILESASTNQTSMYLCASSFGSQGNTIYFGEGSWLTVV.

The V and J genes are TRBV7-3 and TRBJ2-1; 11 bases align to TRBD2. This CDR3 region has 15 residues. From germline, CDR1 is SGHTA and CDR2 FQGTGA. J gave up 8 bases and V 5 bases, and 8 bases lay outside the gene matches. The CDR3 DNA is TGTGCCAGCAGCCAACTAGCGGGAGTCTTTGATGAGCAGTTCTTC. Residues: CASSQLAGVFDEQFF. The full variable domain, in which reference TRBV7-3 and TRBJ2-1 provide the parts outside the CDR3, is GAGVSQTPSNKVTEKGKYVELRCDPISGHTALYWYRQSLGQGPEFLIYFQGTGAADDSGLPNDRFFAVRPEGSVSTLKIQRTERGDSAVYLCASSQLAGVFDEQFFGPGTRLTVL.

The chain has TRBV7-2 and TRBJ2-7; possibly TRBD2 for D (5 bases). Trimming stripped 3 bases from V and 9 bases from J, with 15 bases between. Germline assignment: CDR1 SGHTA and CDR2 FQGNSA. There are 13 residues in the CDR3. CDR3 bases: TGTGCCAGCAGCTTTGAGGGTTCGGGCGTGCAGTACTTC. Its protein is CASSFEGSGVQYF.

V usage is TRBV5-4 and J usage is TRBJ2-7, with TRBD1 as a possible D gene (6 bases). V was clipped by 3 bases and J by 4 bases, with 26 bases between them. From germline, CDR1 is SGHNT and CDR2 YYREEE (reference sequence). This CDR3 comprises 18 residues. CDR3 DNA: TGTGCCAGCAGCTCCCGGAGCAGGTCAGGGGAATTAAGATACGAGCAGTACTTC. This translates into CASSSRSRSGELRYEQYF. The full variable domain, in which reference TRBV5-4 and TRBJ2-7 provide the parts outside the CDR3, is ETGVTQSPTHLIKTRGQQVTLRCSSQSGHNTVSWYQQALGQGPQFIFQYYREEENGRGNFPPRFSGLQFPNYSSELNVNALELDDSALYLCASSSRSRSGELRYEQYFGPGTRLTVT.

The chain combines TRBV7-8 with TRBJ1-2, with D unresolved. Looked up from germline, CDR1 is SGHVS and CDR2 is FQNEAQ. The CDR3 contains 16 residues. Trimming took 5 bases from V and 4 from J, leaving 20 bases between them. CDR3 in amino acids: CASSGRELRSGYGYTF. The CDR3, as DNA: TGTGCCAGCAGCGGTAGAGAACTCCGGAGCGGCTATGGCTACACCTTC.

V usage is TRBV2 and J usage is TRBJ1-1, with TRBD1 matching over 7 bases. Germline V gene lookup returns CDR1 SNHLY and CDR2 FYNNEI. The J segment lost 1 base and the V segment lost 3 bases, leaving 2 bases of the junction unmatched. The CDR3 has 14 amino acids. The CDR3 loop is CASSDRTGNTEAFF. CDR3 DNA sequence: TGTGCCAGCAGTGATAGGACAGGGAACACTGAAGCTTTCTTT. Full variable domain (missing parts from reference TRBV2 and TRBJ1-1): EPEVTQTPSHQVTQMGQEVILRCVPISNHLYFYWYRQILGQKVEFLVSFYNNEISEKSEIFDDQFSVERPDGSNFTLKIRSTKLEDSAMYFCASSDRTGNTEAFFGQGTRLTVV.

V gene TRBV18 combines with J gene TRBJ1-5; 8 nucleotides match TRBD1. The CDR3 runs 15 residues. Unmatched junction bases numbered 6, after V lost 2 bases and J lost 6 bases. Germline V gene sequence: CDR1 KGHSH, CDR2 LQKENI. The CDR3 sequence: CASSPTTGVVQPQHF. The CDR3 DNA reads TGTGCCAGCTCACCAACGACAGGGGTTGTTCAGCCCCAGCATTTT.

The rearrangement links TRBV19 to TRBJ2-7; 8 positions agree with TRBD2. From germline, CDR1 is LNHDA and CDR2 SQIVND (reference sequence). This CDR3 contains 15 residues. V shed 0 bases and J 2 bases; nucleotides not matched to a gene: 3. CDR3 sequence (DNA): TGTGCCAGTAGTATAGATAGCGGGGATACCTACGAGCAGTACTTC. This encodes CASSIDSGDTYEQYF.

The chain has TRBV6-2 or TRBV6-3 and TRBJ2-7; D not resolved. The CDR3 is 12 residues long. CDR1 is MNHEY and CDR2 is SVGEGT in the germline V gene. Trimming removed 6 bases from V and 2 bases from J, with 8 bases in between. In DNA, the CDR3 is TGTGCCAGCAGCGCACTGGCCTACGAGCAGTACTTC. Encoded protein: CASSALAYEQYF.